This TCR beta chain was profiled in a study of T cell repertoires in cytomegalovirus infection (dated by TCRdb to the late 2010s). For the study in its entirety: Donor HLA type was relevant to the analysis, because carriage of CMV infection together with the matching HLA type was indicated by public TCR beta signatures. What the study reported, not specific to this receptor: In the ex vivo response, HLA-C-restricted CMV-specific TCR beta clonotypes were dominant, and in two of eight donors the single most frequent clonotype came from this HLA-C-restricted group. In both this cohort and an independent cohort of some 370 donors, the cumulative frequency of public TCR beta family members distinguished carriers of CMV infection plus the relevant HLA type.

On this clonotype itself: No cognate antigen has been identified for it. There are no base qualities to consult, and no much larger clone falls within one base.

The sequencing machine was an Illumina HiSeq 1500. The raw public reads went through TCRdb reprocessing: fastp at Q25, MiXCR clone calling, in-frame beta chains kept. CDR3 protein duplicates are merged, each entry listing the most common genes and DNA. Across this sample there are roughly 300,000 distinct CDR3 sequences, with 9.5% seen only once. The leading ten clones occupy about 4.5% of the sample. Trimming costs V 4 bases and J 5 bases, and their ends lie 15 bases apart. Taken from the germline V gene (reference sequence), the CDR1 and CDR2 loops are MNHNY and SVGAGI. The CDR3 contains 15 residues, cysteine and phenylalanine counted. Only the CDR3 portion is preserved as DNA: 45 bases, with reading frame beginning at the first base.

This TCR was sampled from a human donor in good health (CMV status not recorded). Some clones in this sample may be carry-over from other donors' samples. This sequence uses TRBV6-6 and TRBJ1-5; the D gene is possibly TRBD1, with 6 bases matching. Material: PBMCs. CDR3 loop: CASSSTGHPHQPQHF. At the DNA level, the sequence is TGTGCCAGCAGTTCTACGGGACATCCCCATCAGCCCCAGCATTTT.